A single sample gave rise to the 30 T cell receptor beta chains below, sequenced in a study of regulatory and conventional T cells in RAG deficiency. Data came from immunoSEQ multiplex PCR; TCRdb stores just in-frame clones and leaves some out. The table has approximately 8,500 clones, 75% to 85% seen once; the top ten hold roughly a third. These records were also assigned to another study, of regulatory T cells. From that study: Amplification used 52 TRBV primers and 13 TRBJ primers.

The source material was CD8+ T cells sorted from blood. The receptors originated from a human donor in good health.

This chain links TRBV28 with TRBJ1-1, with no clear D. The CDR3 covers 15 residues. V lost 5 bases and J lost 2, with 15 bases in between. Germline V gene data show CDR1 as MDHEN and CDR2 as SYDVKM. CDR3 sequence (DNA): TGTGCCAGCAGTCCAATTAACCGGGAAAACACTGAAGCTTTCTTT. This gives the protein CASSPINRENTEAFF.

This rearrangement joins TRBV7-9 to TRBJ1-2; 7 bases are shared with TRBD1. The trim removed 4 bases at V and 7 bases at J, leaving 3 bases unmatched. This CDR3 is 12 amino acids long. Germline CDR1 is SEHNR and CDR2 is FQNEAQ (reference sequence). The CDR3 spells CASSSDRAGYTF. The DNA for the CDR3 is TGTGCCAGCAGCTCAGACAGGGCTGGCTACACCTTC.

This clone was observed once. This CDR3 is CASSLDPLWEQYF. Here the CDR3 DNA reads TGTGCCAGCAGCTTAGATCCCCTGTGGGAGCAGTACTTC. This rearrangement joins TRBV11-2 to TRBJ2-7; D gene uncertain. The CDR3 spans 13 residues. Germline CDR1 SGHAT, CDR2 FQNNGV. V shed 0 bases and J shed 7 bases, with 10 bases lying between them.

V gene TRBV28 combines with J gene TRBJ2-7, with a weak D call TRBD2 (5 bases). This CDR3 has 13 amino acids. CDR1 and CDR2 (germline): MDHEN, SYDVKM. Trimming stripped 4 bases from V and 6 bases from J, with 13 bases between. The CDR3 is CASSSVLAGEQYF. Written as DNA, the CDR3 is TGTGCCAGCAGTTCCGTCCTAGCAGGCGAGCAGTACTTC.

This rearrangement joins TRBV7-9 to TRBJ1-4, with 9 bases fitting TRBD1. This CDR3 has 15 amino acids. Germline CDR1 and CDR2: SEHNR and FQNEAQ (reference sequence). V lost 2 bases to trimming and J lost 8 bases; unmatched junction nucleotides: 6. CDR3 DNA sequence: TGTGCCAGCAGCTTATACCGGGACAGGGACGAAAAACTGTTTTTT. Translating gives CASSLYRDRDEKLFF.

This clone is a singleton in its sample. With a much larger clone just one base away, this may be a read error. This specimen includes other DNA sequences encoding the same CDR3. This chain connects TRBV9 to TRBJ2-2, with 8 bases lining up with TRBD1. CDR3 length equals 13 residues. V lost 10 bases, J lost 6 bases, and 8 bases stayed unmatched. Germline assignment: CDR1 SGDLS and CDR2 YYNGEE. The CDR3 bases are TGTGCCTCTACAGGGGGGCTGGCCGGGGAGCTGTTTTTT. Amino acids: CASTGGLAGELFF.

The rearrangement uses TRBV4-1 and TRBJ1-3, with a tentative D call TRBD1 (6 bases). V dropped 6 bases and J dropped 0 bases, with 12 bases sitting between them. CDR3 length: 15 residues. The V gene's germline CDR1 is MGHRA and CDR2 YSYEKL. DNA of the CDR3: TGCGCCAGCAGTTATGGACAGTTCTCTGGAAACACCATATATTTT. It codes for CASSYGQFSGNTIYF.

V and J are TRBV7-2 and TRBJ2-5; tentative D call: TRBD2 (6 bases). The germline CDR1 and CDR2 sequences are SGHTA and FQGNSA. CDR3 length: 14 amino acids. The V end was cut by 0 bases, the J end by 5 bases, with 10 bases between. CDR3 nucleotide sequence: TGTGCCAGCAGCTTAGCGGGGGGTCACGAGACCCAGTACTTC. This codes for CASSLAGGHETQYF. The whole variable domain, filled in from reference TRBV7-2 and TRBJ2-5, reads GAGVSQSPSNKVTEKGKDVELRCDPISGHTALYWYRQSLGQGLEFLIYFQGNSAPDKSGLPSDRFSAERTGGSVSTLTIQRTQQEDSAVYLCASSLAGGHETQYFGPGTRLLVL.

The chain employs TRBV29-1 and TRBJ1-1; no definite D call. V was cut by 0 bases and J by 1 base, with 6 bases left in between. CDR1 is SQVTM and CDR2 is ANQGSEA in the germline V gene. This CDR3 has 13 residues. This chain's CDR3 is CSVEDRANTEAFF. Written as DNA, the CDR3 is TGCAGCGTTGAAGATAGGGCGAACACTGAAGCTTTCTTT.

The chain has TRBV6-8 and TRBJ1-2, with 7 positions matching TRBD1. Germline V gives CDR1 MNHGY, CDR2 SAAAGT. Trimming took 0 bases from V and 6 from J; bases not matched to a gene: 10. The CDR3 sequence is 16 residues long. The CDR3 DNA sequence: TGTGCCAGCAGTTACTCGAGGGGGCTCAGTCCGAATGGCTACACCTTC. Residues: CASSYSRGLSPNGYTF.

The chain carries TRBV27 and TRBJ1-4; tentatively, D is TRBD1 (6 bases). This CDR3 comprises 15 residues. Trimming left V 3 bases short and J 8 bases short, with 16 bases between. From germline, CDR1 is MNHEY and CDR2 SMNVEV (reference sequence). The CDR3 is CASSFGGAQGEKLFF. The CDR3 DNA sequence: TGTGCCAGCAGTTTCGGGGGGGCGCAGGGGGAAAAACTGTTTTTT.

V usage is TRBV27 and J usage is TRBJ2-3; TRBD1 might be the D (5 bases). CDR1 and CDR2 (germline): MNHEY, SMNVEV (reference sequence). CDR3 length: 14 residues. Trimming removed 4 bases at V and 2 bases at J, with 10 bases between. The DNA for the CDR3 is TGTGCCAGCAGTTATCAGGGATACACAGATACGCAGTATTTT. As protein: CASSYQGYTDTQYF.

The V call is TRBV4-1, the J call TRBJ2-1, with 12 bases lining up with TRBD2. This CDR3 has 15 residues. V gave up 4 bases and J gave up 8 bases; unmatched junction bases: 6. Germline V lookup: CDR1 MGHRA, CDR2 YSYEKL. Written as DNA, the CDR3 is TGCGCCAGCAGCCGAACTAGCGGGGGGACGGATGAGCAGTTCTTC. Translation: CASSRTSGGTDEQFF.

The rearrangement joins TRBV27 to TRBJ1-1; D is uncertain. Trimming cost V 5 bases and J 1 base, with 5 bases left between them. The CDR3 sequence is 12 residues long. Germline V CDR1 and CDR2: MNHEY, SMNVEV (reference sequence). CDR3 in amino acids: CASSQGNTEAFF. CDR3 DNA: TGTGCCAGCAGTCAAGGGAACACTGAAGCTTTCTTT.

The chain joins TRBV7-9 to TRBJ1-1; 7 nucleotides line up with TRBD1. CDR3 length: 14 residues. The V and J ends lost 10 bases and 2 bases, in that order; junction bases with no gene match: 10. CDR1 and CDR2 from the germline V gene are SEHNR and FQNEAQ (reference sequence). The CDR3 sequence is CATRGGILNTEAFF. CDR3 nucleotide sequence: TGTGCCACCAGGGGGGGGATATTAAACACTGAAGCTTTCTTT.

The rearrangement uses TRBV27 and TRBJ1-5; D gene ambiguous. Germline V gene sequence: CDR1 MNHEY, CDR2 SMNVEV (reference sequence). CDR3 length equals 15 residues. V was cut by 4 bases and J by 0 bases, with 10 bases left in between. The CDR3 DNA is TGTGCCAGCAGTTATTCGGGCAATAGCAATCAGCCCCAGCATTTT. Protein: CASSYSGNSNQPQHF.

This chain joins TRBV10-2 and TRBJ2-3; 12 bases are a match to TRBD2. The germline CDR1 and CDR2 sequences are WSHSY and SAAADI. CDR3 size: 19 residues. With V trimmed by 2 bases and J by 0 bases, 9 bases remained unmatched. CDR3 in amino acids: CASSETLLAGGGSTDTQYF. The CDR3 DNA is TGCGCCAGCAGTGAGACACTACTAGCGGGAGGCGGGAGCACAGATACGCAGTATTTT.

V gene TRBV7-9 combines with J gene TRBJ2-1, with 16 bases that match TRBD2. Losses at the gene ends were 4 bases for V and 9 bases for J; bases not matched to a gene: 3. Germline values: CDR1 SEHNR, CDR2 FQNEAQ (reference sequence). The CDR3 consists of 15 residues. The CDR3 is CASSSGLAGGTEQFF. The CDR3 DNA sequence: TGTGCCAGCAGCTCGGGACTAGCGGGAGGGACTGAGCAGTTCTTC. Full variable domain (missing parts from reference TRBV7-9 and TRBJ2-1): DTGVSQNPRHKITKRGQNVTFRCDPISEHNRLYWYRQTLGQGPEFLTYFQNEAQLEKSRLLSDRFSAERPKGSFSTLEIQRTEQGDSAMYLCASSSGLAGGTEQFFGPGTRLTVL.

This chain connects TRBV11-3 to TRBJ2-7, with TRBD2 matching 12 bases. The CDR3 has 18 amino acids. Germline CDR1 SGHNT, CDR2 YENEEA. The V and J ends lost 3 bases and 0 bases, in that order; junction bases with no gene match: 9. The CDR3 sequence is CASSLGVSSGRASYEQYF. The CDR3 nucleotides read TGTGCCAGCAGCTTGGGGGTGTCTAGCGGGAGGGCCTCCTACGAGCAGTACTTC.

This chain joins TRBV15 and TRBJ2-3, with D tentatively TRBD2 (7 bases). The CDR3 covers 17 residues. Trimming shortened V by 1 base and J by 2 bases, and 16 bases separated the two germline ends. Germline CDR1 and CDR2: LNHNV and YYDKDF (reference sequence). This CDR3 is CATSRARSGGHTDTQYF. In nucleotides, the CDR3 is TGTGCCACCAGCAGAGCCCGTTCCGGGGGGCACACAGATACGCAGTATTTT.

The chain carries TRBV4-1 and TRBJ2-1, with D perhaps TRBD1 (6 bases). This CDR3 comprises 13 residues. CDR1 and CDR2 (germline): MGHRA, YSYEKL. V was trimmed by 5 bases and J by 6 bases, leaving 11 bases between them. The CDR3: CASSSTGSNEQFF. As DNA, the CDR3 is TGCGCCAGCAGCTCTACAGGGTCCAATGAGCAGTTCTTC.

V gene TRBV5-1 combines with J gene TRBJ1-1; D gene unclear. The V end was cut by 0 bases, the J end by 0 bases, with 18 bases between. This CDR3 contains 18 residues. CDR1 and CDR2 from the germline V gene are SGHRS and YFSETQ. The CDR3, as DNA: TGCGCCAGCAGCTTGGCCAGTAGCGCAGGAAGGGTGAACACTGAAGCTTTCTTT. Protein sequence: CASSLASSAGRVNTEAFF.

V usage is TRBV7-3 and J usage is TRBJ2-1, with TRBD2 matching over 7 bases. V lost 2 bases, J lost 5 bases, and 15 bases stayed unmatched. Germline V gene data show CDR1 as SGHTA and CDR2 as FQGTGA. The CDR3 runs 18 residues. CDR3 nucleotides: TGTGCCAGCAGCTTAGCTTTGTCGGGGGGTCCCTTGAACAATGAGCAGTTCTTC. It yields the protein CASSLALSGGPLNNEQFF.

This chain connects TRBV5-4 to TRBJ1-1, with D perhaps matching TRBD1 (6 bases). This CDR3 region has 16 residues. V was trimmed by 4 bases and J by 2 bases, leaving 18 bases between them. Germline values: CDR1 SGHNT, CDR2 YYREEE (reference sequence). As DNA, the CDR3 is TGTGCCAGCAGCGGGGGGCCCCTATACTTAAACACTGAAGCTTTCTTT. Its translation is CASSGGPLYLNTEAFF.

This clone has just a few counts. The chain joins TRBV28 to TRBJ1-1; D is unclear. Germline V gene sequence: CDR1 MDHEN, CDR2 SYDVKM. This CDR3 contains 15 residues. V dropped 6 bases and J dropped 0 bases, with 14 bases sitting between them. The CDR3 here is CASSLDELMNTEAFF. For the CDR3, the DNA is TGTGCCAGCAGCCTCGATGAACTTATGAACACTGAAGCTTTCTTT.

This chain's CDR3 is CASSEDRLEAFF. The DNA for the CDR3 is TGTGCCAGCAGTGAAGACAGATTAGAAGCTTTCTTT. The V and J genes are TRBV2 and TRBJ1-1, with D hard to call. Germline V gene lookup returns CDR1 SNHLY and CDR2 FYNNEI. The V and J ends lost 1 base and 8 bases respectively, with 8 bases between them. The CDR3 runs 12 residues.

The chain recombines TRBV30 with TRBJ2-1; TRBD1 or TRBD2 may be the D gene (5 bases each). From germline, CDR1 is GTSNPN and CDR2 SVGIG (reference sequence). The CDR3 totals 14 residues. The V gene lost 5 bases and the J gene lost 3 bases, with 14 bases spanning the gap. CDR3 loop: CAWGQLDYYNEQFF. CDR3 nucleotide sequence: TGTGCCTGGGGACAACTAGACTACTACAATGAGCAGTTCTTC.

This clone was seen a handful of times. This chain joins TRBV19 and TRBJ1-5; D is perhaps TRBD1 (5 bases). This CDR3 comprises 16 residues. The germline V gene has CDR1 LNHDA and CDR2 SQIVND (reference sequence). V lost 3 bases and J 7 bases, leaving 19 bases between the germline ends. CDR3 protein: CASSMSFDSSLQPQHF. CDR3 bases: TGTGCCAGTAGTATGTCCTTTGACAGCTCCCTCCAGCCCCAGCATTTT.

V usage is TRBV12-1 and J usage is TRBJ2-1; TRBD2 is the table's D call, not checked against the DNA. TRBV12-1 corresponds to a pseudogene. CDR3 length equals 16 residues. The CDR3 is CASSFLSLSSYNEQFF. Written as DNA, the CDR3 is TGTGCCAGCAGCTTTTTAAGTCTATCCTCCTACAATGAGCAGTTCTTC.

This clone was counted once. The chain carries TRBV7-9 and TRBJ1-6, with D hard to call. V lost 5 bases to trimming and J lost 6 bases, with 11 bases between them. There are 14 residues in the CDR3. The germline V gene has CDR1 SEHNR and CDR2 FQNEAQ (reference sequence). CDR3 nucleotides: TGTGCCAGCAGCCGGGAGGACTCTAATTCACCCCTCCACTTT. This encodes CASSREDSNSPLHF.